The clone carrying this T cell receptor beta chain came up a few times. Antigen unknown. The data derive from a study of T cell repertoires in cytomegalovirus infection. Study-level background: Selected CMV epitopes included recently identified HLA-C-restricted ones as well as well-studied HLA-B-restricted ones.

The CDR3 sequence is 15 residues long. The germline V gene encodes CDR1 MNHEY and CDR2 SVGEGT. V shed 4 bases and J 5 bases; nucleotides not matched to a gene: 5. TCRdb processed the reads anew with MiXCR; each CDR3 protein has one entry. The repertoire consists of under 50,000 distinct CDR3 sequences, with about a fifth occurring once and the leading ten covering 70% to 90%. The input for sequencing was CD8+ T cells from cultured PBMCs, taken from culture after CMV antigen stimulation. This chain joins TRBV6-2 or TRBV6-3 and TRBJ2-1; 10 nucleotides line up with TRBD2. The sequence was collected from a human donor in good health (CMV status not recorded). Some clones in this sample may be carry-over from other donors' samples. The CDR3 loop is CASSWPSGGNNEQFF. In DNA, the CDR3 is TGTGCCAGCAGTTGGCCTAGCGGGGGAAACAATGAGCAGTTCTTC.